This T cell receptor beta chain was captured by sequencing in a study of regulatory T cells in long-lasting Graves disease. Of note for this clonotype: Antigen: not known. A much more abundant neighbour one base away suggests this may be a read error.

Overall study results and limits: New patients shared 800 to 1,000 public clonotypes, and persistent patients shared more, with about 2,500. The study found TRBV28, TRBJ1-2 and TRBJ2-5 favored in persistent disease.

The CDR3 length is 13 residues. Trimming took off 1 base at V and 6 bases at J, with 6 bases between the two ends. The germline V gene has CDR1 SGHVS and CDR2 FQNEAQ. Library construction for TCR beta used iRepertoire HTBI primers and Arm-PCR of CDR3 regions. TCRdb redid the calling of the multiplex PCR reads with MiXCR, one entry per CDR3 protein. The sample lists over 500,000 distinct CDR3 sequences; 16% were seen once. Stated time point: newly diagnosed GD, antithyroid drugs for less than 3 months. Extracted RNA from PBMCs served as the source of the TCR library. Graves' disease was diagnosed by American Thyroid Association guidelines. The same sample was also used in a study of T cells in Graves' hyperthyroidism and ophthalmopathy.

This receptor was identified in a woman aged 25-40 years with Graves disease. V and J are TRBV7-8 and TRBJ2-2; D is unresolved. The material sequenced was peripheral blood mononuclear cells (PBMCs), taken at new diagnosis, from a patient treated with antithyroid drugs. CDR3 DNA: TGTGCCAGCAGCTTAGGAGTGTCCGGGGAGCTGTTTTTT. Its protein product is CASSLGVSGELFF.